The 21 T cell receptor beta chains below were found in one sample sequenced in a study of regulatory T cells in long-lasting Graves disease. The sample's time point: newly diagnosed GD, antithyroid drugs for less than 3 months. PBMC RNA served as the TCR library source. Investigators prepared the TCR beta libraries by applying iRepertoire HTBI primers and Arm-PCR of CDR3 regions. TCRdb reprocessed the multiplex PCR reads with MiXCR, giving one entry per CDR3 protein. The sample shows approximately 230,000 distinct CDR3 sequences, around 19% of them seen only once. Sequenced material: peripheral blood mononuclear cells (PBMCs), taken at new diagnosis, from a patient treated with antithyroid drugs. Every receptor here comes from a female donor with Graves disease.

This clonotype was seen many times. The chain employs TRBV2 and TRBJ1-1; D unclear. Trimming took 0 bases from V and 11 from J, leaving 10 bases between them. The CDR3 loop spans 12 amino acids. Per the germline V gene, CDR1 is SNHLY and CDR2 is FYNNEI. For the CDR3, the DNA is TGTGCCAGCAGTGAAGCTGGTGAGGGTGCTTTCTTT. It yields the protein CASSEAGEGAFF. The complete variable domain, with remaining parts taken from reference TRBV2 and TRBJ1-1, reads EPEVTQTPSHQVTQMGQEVILRCVPISNHLYFYWYRQILGQKVEFLVSFYNNEISEKSEIFDDQFSVERPDGSNFTLKIRSTKLEDSAMYFCASSEAGEGAFFGQGTRLTVV.

On this clonotype: The junction shows a germline mismatch at one end, possibly a read error. This chain uses TRBV6-1 with TRBJ1-4; 10 bases line up with TRBD1. The germline CDR1 and CDR2 sequences are MNHNS and SASEGT. This CDR3 spans 14 amino acids. CDR3 in DNA: TGTGCCAGCAGTGGCGGGACAGGGGACACCTTTCCGTTCTTT. Encoded protein: CASSGGTGDTFPFF.

Many counts were recorded for this clonotype. The chain links TRBV11-3 to TRBJ2-5; 14 bases line up with TRBD2. Germline V gene lookup returns CDR1 SGHNT and CDR2 YENEEA. Losses at the gene ends were 5 bases for V and 5 bases for J; bases not matched to a gene: 1. This CDR3 is 14 amino acids long. CDR3 region: CASSRTSGRETQYF. DNA for the CDR3: TGTGCCAGCAGCCGGACTAGCGGGAGGGAGACCCAGTACTTC.

This clonotype was found many times. The chain is built from TRBV25-1 and TRBJ1-2; 9 bases line up with TRBD1. Losses at the gene ends were 6 bases for V and 4 bases for J; bases not matched to a gene: 0. CDR1 and CDR2 (germline): MGHDK, SYGVNS. CDR3 length: 12 amino acids. The CDR3 nucleotides are TGTGCCAGCAGGACAGGGGGCTATGGCTACACCTTC. Residues: CASRTGGYGYTF.

This clonotype was found many times. The rearrangement joins TRBV28 to TRBJ2-7; 7 bases map to TRBD2. V was pared by 4 bases and J by 1 base, with 13 bases of the junction left unmatched. There are 17 residues in the CDR3. The germline gives CDR1 MDHEN, CDR2 SYDVKM. The CDR3 here is CASSSSNVAGVSYEQYF. CDR3 nucleotides: TGTGCCAGCAGTTCCTCAAATGTGGCGGGAGTATCCTACGAGCAGTACTTC.

The rearrangement uses TRBV24-1 and TRBJ2-1; tentative D call: TRBD1 (5 bases). V lost 6 bases and J 10 bases, leaving 21 bases between the germline ends. Germline V gene lookup returns CDR1 KGHDR and CDR2 SFDVKD. This CDR3 spans 15 amino acids. In DNA form, the CDR3 reads TGTGCCACCAGTTCGGAAGTCACACCAAAGGGGGAGCAGTTCTTC. It encodes CATSSEVTPKGEQFF.

Ten or more counts support this clonotype. The chain employs TRBV9 and TRBJ1-2; 10 bases fit TRBD1. With 4 bases clipped from V and 7 bases from J, the junction kept 4 bases outside the gene matches. Germline CDR1 is SGDLS and CDR2 is YYNGEE. The CDR3 sequence is 13 residues long. The CDR3 is CASSPGTGAGYTF. The CDR3 nucleotides read TGTGCCAGCAGCCCGGGGACAGGGGCTGGCTACACCTTC.

This clonotype showed up just a few times. The V gene is TRBV19, the J gene TRBJ1-1; 7 bases line up with TRBD1. The V and J ends lost 7 bases and 4 bases, in that order; junction bases with no gene match: 0. CDR1 and CDR2 (germline): LNHDA, SQIVND (reference sequence). This CDR3 has 11 residues. The CDR3 here is CASNRGTEAFF. In DNA, the CDR3 is TGTGCCAGTAACAGGGGCACTGAAGCTTTCTTT.

The chain links TRBV11-3 to TRBJ1-3; D is possibly TRBD1 (5 bases). This CDR3 has 14 residues. V was trimmed by 7 bases and J by 2 bases, leaving 12 bases between them. Germline CDR1 and CDR2: SGHNT and YENEEA. This chain's CDR3 is CASTLGGPGNTIYF. The CDR3 DNA is TGTGCCAGCACACTGGGGGGTCCTGGAAACACCATATATTTT.

The chain recombines TRBV7-2 with TRBJ2-1; no clear D. The DNA end favors TRBJ2-5, so the J call may be wrong. In germline, CDR1 is SGHTA, CDR2 FQGNSA. The CDR3 has 14 residues. CDR3 protein: CASSLAHRQETQYF. The DNA of the CDR3 is TGTGCCAGCAGCTTAGCACACCGACAAGAGACCCAGTACTTC.

This clonotype was detected a few times. The chain carries TRBV4-3 and TRBJ1-4; D gene ambiguous. V was clipped by 0 bases and J by 4 bases, with 12 bases between them. The CDR3 is 16 residues long. The germline gives CDR1 LGHNA, CDR2 YSLEER. This chain's CDR3 is CASSQEYQAGNEKLFF. In DNA, the CDR3 is TGCGCCAGCAGCCAAGAGTACCAGGCCGGTAATGAAAAACTGTTTTTT.

This clonotype has ten or more counts. CDR3 loop: CSATRDYEQYF. CDR3 coding DNA: TGCAGTGCAACCCGGGACTACGAGCAGTACTTC. This chain connects TRBV20-1 to TRBJ2-7, with D possibly being TRBD2 (5 bases). With 6 bases removed from V and 3 bases from J, the gap between germline ends came to 9 bases. The CDR3 is 11 amino acids. CDR1 and CDR2 from the germline V gene are DFQATT and SNEGSKA (reference sequence).

This clonotype was seen ten or more times. The rearrangement uses TRBV11-3 and TRBJ1-2, with D perhaps TRBD1 (5 bases). The CDR3 covers 15 residues. CDR1 is SGHNT and CDR2 is YENEEA in the germline V gene. The germline V and J ends were trimmed by 1 base and 4 bases, with 13 bases remaining between them. The CDR3 spells CASSLVAGGVYGYTF. CDR3 in DNA: TGTGCCAGCAGCTTAGTAGCTGGGGGAGTCTATGGCTACACCTTC.

This clonotype has ten or more counts. The chain couples TRBV29-1 to TRBJ2-7, with 9 bases lining up with TRBD1. Trimming removed 7 bases from V and 2 bases from J; junction bases left unmatched: 6. Per germline, CDR1 SQVTM and CDR2 ANQGSEA. The CDR3 is 13 residues long. The CDR3 nucleotides read TGCAGCGCCCGCAGACAGGGGGCCTACGAGCAGTACTTC. This gives the protein CSARRQGAYEQYF.

Regarding this clonotype: One base away lies a much larger clone, so this may be a sequencing read error. The V and J genes are TRBV7-2 and TRBJ2-2; the D gene is possibly TRBD2 (5 bases). The germline CDR1 and CDR2 sequences are SGHTA and FQGNSA. The CDR3 has 13 residues. CDR3 sequence: CASSLAWTGELLF. The CDR3 DNA follows: TGTGCCAGCAGCTTAGCGTGGACCGGGGAGCTGCTTTTT.

This clonotype was recorded at least ten times. This rearrangement joins TRBV27 to TRBJ2-1; 11 bases fit TRBD2. CDR3 size: 15 residues. V dropped 6 bases and J dropped 5; count of bases not matched to a gene: 6. Germline CDR1 reads MNHEY; CDR2 reads SMNVEV (reference sequence). CDR3 in DNA: TGTGCCAGCAGACCCGGGACTAGCGGACACAATGAGCAGTTCTTC. This encodes CASRPGTSGHNEQFF.

The sample holds many counts of this clonotype. The chain employs TRBV28 and TRBJ2-5, with a tentative D call TRBD2 (6 bases). Germline CDR1 and CDR2: MDHEN and SYDVKM. This CDR3 spans 15 amino acids. V was clipped by 5 bases and J by 1 base, with 14 bases between them. The CDR3 nucleotides are TGTGCCAGCAGTCCCTTGCGGGGCCTCCAAGAGACCCAGTACTTC. Translation gives CASSPLRGLQETQYF.

The chain couples TRBV7-9 to TRBJ2-7, with TRBD1 as a possible D gene (5 bases). The CDR3 has 17 residues. V lost 5 bases, J lost 2 bases, and 22 bases lay in between. Looked up from germline, CDR1 is SEHNR and CDR2 is FQNEAQ (reference sequence). The DNA of the CDR3 is TGTGCCAGCAGCGATTCGGTCCCTACAGGCCTCACCTACGAGCAGTACTTC. Amino acid sequence: CASSDSVPTGLTYEQYF.

This clonotype was seen a handful of times. The rearrangement links TRBV6-1 to TRBJ2-7, with 9 bases fitting TRBD2. With V trimmed by 6 bases and J by 4 bases, 10 bases remained unmatched. Germline V gene data show CDR1 as MNHNS and CDR2 as SASEGT. The CDR3 spans 15 residues. CDR3 protein: CASSLVGTSSYEQYF. The CDR3 region has the DNA TGTGCCAGCAGCTTAGTAGGGACTAGCAGTTACGAGCAGTACTTC.

Remarks on this clonotype: This may arise from a read error, as a much more abundant clone is one base away. The V gene is TRBV18, the J gene TRBJ2-5; no clear D. This CDR3 is 14 amino acids long. Germline lookup yields CDR1 KGHSH and CDR2 LQKENI. CDR3 nucleotides: TGTGCCAGCTCACCACCGCTTTCGGAAGAGACCCGGTACTTC. Translated: CASSPPLSEETRYF. Full variable domain (outside the CDR3, taken from reference TRBV18 and TRBJ2-5): NAGVMQNPRHLVRRRGQEARLRCSPMKGHSHVYWYRQLPEEGLKFMVYLQKENIIDESGMPKERFSAEFPKEGPSILRIQQVVRGDSAAYFCASSPPLSEETRYFGPGTRLLVL.

There are many counts of this clonotype. The gene calls are TRBV19 and TRBJ1-4, with a possible D match to TRBD1 (5 bases). CDR1 and CDR2 from the germline V gene are LNHDA and SQIVND (reference sequence). Trimming pared 7 bases from V and 9 bases from J, leaving 21 bases between. This CDR3 is 15 amino acids long. The CDR3 is CASTPQDYTGKKLFF. The CDR3 DNA follows: TGTGCCAGTACCCCCCAGGACTACACAGGCAAAAAACTGTTTTTT.